This T cell receptor beta chain was observed in a study of blood T cell repertoires in COVID-19. At the level of the study: The origin of the acute and convalescent COVID-19 samples was the United States, Italy and Spain. Sample material is recorded as cDNA or gDNA derived from T cells, B-cell-depleted T cells, or PBMCs.

Authors' data handling: Amplification with reference gene primers provided the estimates of nucleated cell counts. Only in-frame clones appear in the TCRdb table, and some are missing; sequencing was by immunoSEQ multiplex PCR. V and J calls and clone size come straight from that table; D and trimming were deduced from the DNA. This table holds a few hundred thousand clones, around 87% found once. Specimen: peripheral blood. The TCR comes from a woman in her fifties or sixties with acute or convalescent COVID-19.

The CDR3 sequence is CASRSSSGNTIYF. CDR3 DNA sequence: TGCGCCAGCAGGTCGAGCTCTGGAAACACCATATATTTT. The chain couples TRBV5-1 to TRBJ1-3; D not certain. Trimming removed 5 bases at V and 0 bases at J, with 6 bases between. The CDR3 contains 13 residues. Germline V gene sequence: CDR1 SGHRS, CDR2 YFSETQ.